This T cell receptor (beta chain) originates from a study of blood T cell repertoires in COVID-19. Study summary: The study drew acute and convalescent COVID-19 samples from the United States, Italy and Spain. Nucleic acid was either cDNA or gDNA, and it came from T cells, B-cell-depleted T cells, or PBMCs.

Authors' methods: Amplification of reference gene primers provided the estimated nucleated cell counts. Sequenced by immunoSEQ multiplex PCR; TCRdb stores in-frame clones only, minus some. D and trimming come from the DNA, and the V and J calls and clone size come from that table. Of about 250,000 clones listed, approximately 85% were seen once; the top ten hold about 4.1%. Those who participated ranged in age from roughly 18 to 90 years and resided in about two dozen US areas. This CDR3 has 16 residues. Trimming took 0 bases from V and 3 from J, leaving 15 bases between them. CDR1 and CDR2 (germline): MNHEY, SVGAGI.

Input material: PBMCs or T cells enriched from blood (not recorded which). This receptor was taken from a woman aged 25 to 39 who had recovered from COVID-19. The chain couples TRBV6-5 to TRBJ2-7; no clear D gene. The CDR3 protein is CASSYSTPRHSYEQYF. In DNA form, the CDR3 reads TGTGCCAGCAGTTACTCGACGCCGAGACATAGCTACGAGCAGTACTTC.